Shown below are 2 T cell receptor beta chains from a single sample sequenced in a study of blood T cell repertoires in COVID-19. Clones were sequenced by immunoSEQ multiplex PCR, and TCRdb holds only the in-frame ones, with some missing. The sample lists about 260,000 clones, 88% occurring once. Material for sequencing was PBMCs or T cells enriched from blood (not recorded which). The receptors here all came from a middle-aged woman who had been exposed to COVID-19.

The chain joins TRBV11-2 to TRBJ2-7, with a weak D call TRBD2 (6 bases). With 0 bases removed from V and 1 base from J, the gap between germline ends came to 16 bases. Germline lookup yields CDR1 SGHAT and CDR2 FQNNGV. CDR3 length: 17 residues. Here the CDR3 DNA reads TGTGCCAGCAGCTTAGATCTATTGCGGGATATATCCTACGAGCAGTACTTC. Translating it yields CASSLDLLRDISYEQYF.

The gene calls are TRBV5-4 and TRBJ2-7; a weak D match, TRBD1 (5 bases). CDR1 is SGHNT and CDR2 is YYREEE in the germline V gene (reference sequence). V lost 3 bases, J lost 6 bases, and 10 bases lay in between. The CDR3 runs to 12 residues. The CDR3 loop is CASSSSGSEQYF. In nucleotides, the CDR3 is TGTGCCAGCAGCTCATCAGGGTCCGAGCAGTACTTC.